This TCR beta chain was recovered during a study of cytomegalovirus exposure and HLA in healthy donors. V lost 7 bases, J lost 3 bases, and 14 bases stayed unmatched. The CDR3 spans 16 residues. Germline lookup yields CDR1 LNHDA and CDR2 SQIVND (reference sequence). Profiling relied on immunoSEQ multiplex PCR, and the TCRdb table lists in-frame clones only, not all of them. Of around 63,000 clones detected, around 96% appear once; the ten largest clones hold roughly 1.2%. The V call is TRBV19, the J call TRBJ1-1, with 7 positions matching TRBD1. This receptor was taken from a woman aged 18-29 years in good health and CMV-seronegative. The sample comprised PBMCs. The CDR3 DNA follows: TGTGCCAGTACCCCAGGGTGGGGGACAGTTGACACTGAAGCTTTCTTT. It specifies CASTPGWGTVDTEAFF.